One sample yielded the 29 T cell receptor beta chains listed below, sequenced in a study of regulatory T cells in long-lasting Graves disease. Building the TCR beta libraries relied on iRepertoire HTBI primers, and CDR3 regions underwent Arm-PCR. Via MiXCR, TCRdb re-called the multiplex PCR reads, giving one row per CDR3 protein. The sample records about 500,000 distinct CDR3 sequences, about 12% being singletons. The time point here: newly diagnosed GD, antithyroid drugs for less than 3 months. From RNA extracted from PBMCs, the TCR library was made. The sample also formed part of further work on T cells in Graves' hyperthyroidism and ophthalmopathy.

The material was peripheral blood mononuclear cells (PBMCs), obtained at new diagnosis, from a patient treated with antithyroid drugs. The receptor set was obtained from a woman under 40 with Graves disease.

The sample holds many counts of this clonotype. V gene TRBV4-2 combines with J gene TRBJ1-2, with D possibly TRBD1 on 5 matching bases. V dropped 0 bases and J dropped 6 bases, with 14 bases sitting between them. Germline V CDR1 and CDR2: LGHNA, YNFKEQ. This CDR3 comprises 15 residues. CDR3 sequence reads: CASSQERGRVHGYTF. The CDR3 DNA reads TGTGCCAGCAGCCAAGAAAGGGGCAGGGTCCATGGCTACACCTTC.

The table lists this clonotype with many counts. This chain uses TRBV19 with TRBJ2-5; perhaps TRBD2 as D (6 bases). Near its end, the DNA agrees better with TRBJ2-1, so the J call may be wrong. The CDR3 consists of 13 residues. Germline V lookup: CDR1 LNHDA, CDR2 SQIVND (reference sequence). The CDR3 bases are TGTGCCAGTAGTATAGATGCGGGGATTGAGCAGTTCTTC. Its protein product is CASSIDAGIEQFF.

The table lists this clonotype with a few counts. V gene TRBV7-3 combines with J gene TRBJ1-1, with D unclear. The CDR3 has 14 amino acids. The germline V gene has CDR1 SGHTA and CDR2 FQGTGA. Trimming removed 1 base from V and 1 base from J, with 7 bases in between. The DNA for the CDR3 is TGTGCCAGCAGCTTAAATGCAGGGAACACTGAAGCTTTCTTT. Amino acid sequence: CASSLNAGNTEAFF. Full variable domain (outside the CDR3, taken from reference TRBV7-3 and TRBJ1-1): GAGVSQTPSNKVTEKGKYVELRCDPISGHTALYWYRQSLGQGPEFLIYFQGTGAADDSGLPNDRFFAVRPEGSVSTLKIQRTERGDSAVYLCASSLNAGNTEAFFGQGTRLTVV.

The sample holds a few counts of this clonotype. V and J are TRBV5-6 and TRBJ2-7, with 10 bases lining up with TRBD2. Germline V CDR1 and CDR2: SGHDT, YYEEEE. J gave up 2 bases and V 3 bases, and 5 bases lay outside the gene matches. The CDR3 runs 15 residues. The CDR3 coding sequence is TGTGCCAGCAGCTCCGGACTAGCGGCGCCCTACGAGCAGTACTTC. Translated: CASSSGLAAPYEQYF. Drawing the rest from reference TRBV5-6 and TRBJ2-7, the complete variable domain is DAGVTQSPTHLIKTRGQQVTLRCSPKSGHDTVSWYQQALGQGPQFIFQYYEEEERQRGNFPDRFSGHQFPNYSSELNVNALLLGDSALYLCASSSGLAAPYEQYFGPGTRLTVT.

This clonotype has a handful of counts. V usage is TRBV5-6 and J usage is TRBJ1-1; D is undetermined. Germline lookup yields CDR1 SGHDT and CDR2 YYEEEE. V lost 7 bases, J lost 4 bases, and 14 bases lay in between. There are 13 residues in the CDR3. The CDR3 is CASLLRSGTEAFF. The CDR3 DNA sequence: TGTGCCAGCCTCCTAAGATCGGGCACTGAAGCTTTCTTT.

This clonotype was seen many times. The rearrangement joins TRBV27 to TRBJ1-5; D is undetermined. The CDR3 totals 13 residues. V shed 3 bases and J shed 4 bases, with 7 bases lying between them. Germline CDR1 is MNHEY and CDR2 is SMNVEV (reference sequence). The CDR3 is CASSFGRNQPQHF. The CDR3 DNA reads as TGTGCCAGCAGTTTTGGGCGAAATCAGCCCCAGCATTTT.

This clonotype was seen many times. The V gene is TRBV15, the J gene TRBJ2-3; 7 nucleotides align to TRBD2. The CDR3 covers 14 residues. V lost 5 bases, J lost 2 bases, and 4 bases stayed unmatched. Germline values: CDR1 LNHNV, CDR2 YYDKDF (reference sequence). The CDR3 DNA sequence: TGTGCCACCAGCTGGGGACTAAACACAGATACGCAGTATTTT. It is translated as CATSWGLNTDTQYF.

This clonotype was detected ten times or more. J is TRBJ2-7 and V is TRBV2; D gene uncertain. The germline CDR1 and CDR2 sequences are SNHLY and FYNNEI. The length of the CDR3 is 12 residues. With 3 bases removed from V and 7 bases from J, the gap between germline ends came to 10 bases. CDR3 nucleotide sequence: TGTGCCAGCAGTGATAGTTGGGCGGAGCAGTACTTC. Its translation is CASSDSWAEQYF.

This clonotype has ten or more counts. The chain is built from TRBV7-8 and TRBJ2-7; D call uncertain. With 5 bases removed from V and 3 bases from J, the gap between germline ends came to 11 bases. CDR1 is SGHVS, CDR2 FQNEAQ, per germline. The CDR3 sequence is 13 residues long. The CDR3 region is CASSPFSGYEQYF. The CDR3 DNA reads as TGTGCCAGCAGCCCTTTCTCCGGCTACGAGCAGTACTTC. The whole variable domain, remainder taken from reference TRBV7-8 and TRBJ2-7, is GAGVSQSPRYKVAKRGQDVALRCDPISGHVSLFWYQQALGQGPEFLTYFQNEAQLDKSGLPSDRFFAERPEGSVSTLKIQRTQQEDSAVYLCASSPFSGYEQYFGPGTRLTVT.

This clonotype was seen many times. The chain links TRBV2 to TRBJ1-1; a weak D match, TRBD1 (5 bases). This CDR3 comprises 16 residues. Trimming removed 5 bases from V and 0 bases from J, with 16 bases in between. Germline values: CDR1 SNHLY, CDR2 FYNNEI. The CDR3 region has the DNA TGTGCCAGCAGTCCCCCCCGGACAAATTTGAACACTGAAGCTTTCTTT. Translation: CASSPPRTNLNTEAFF.

This chain uses TRBV20-1 with TRBJ2-1, with 10 bases identical to TRBD2. Germline V gives CDR1 DFQATT, CDR2 SNEGSKA (reference sequence). The CDR3 contains 14 residues. V shed 2 bases, J shed 8 bases, and the junction held 6 bases outside the gene matches. The CDR3 bases are TGCAGTGCTAGACCAAGCGGGAGGGCCGATGAGCAGTTCTTC. Translated: CSARPSGRADEQFF.

In its sample, this clonotype was seen many times. The chain couples TRBV19 to TRBJ2-7; TRBD2 might be the D (6 bases). The CDR3 spans 15 residues. Germline CDR1 and CDR2: LNHDA and SQIVND (reference sequence). V was trimmed by 4 bases and J by 0 bases, leaving 13 bases between them. The CDR3: CASSTGLLSSYEQYF. The CDR3, as DNA: TGTGCCAGTAGTACGGGACTCCTAAGCTCCTACGAGCAGTACTTC.

This clonotype occurred many times. The chain recombines TRBV2 with TRBJ2-1; D may be TRBD2 (8 bases). CDR1 SNHLY and CDR2 FYNNEI come from the germline V gene. Trimming removed 7 bases from V and 3 bases from J, with 16 bases in between. The CDR3 runs to 15 residues. CDR3 DNA sequence: TGTGCCAGCAAGGGGGCCCTAGCGGGCTACAATGAGCAGTTCTTC. It specifies CASKGALAGYNEQFF.

This clonotype was counted ten times or more. The chain employs TRBV28 and TRBJ1-5; no clear D gene. With 2 bases removed from V and 4 bases from J, the gap between germline ends came to 6 bases. The CDR3 length is 13 residues. CDR1 and CDR2 from the germline V gene are MDHEN and SYDVKM. CDR3 nucleotides: TGTGCCAGCAGTTTAATCAAGAATCAGCCCCAGCATTTT. Translation gives CASSLIKNQPQHF.

This clonotype was recorded at least ten times. This sequence joins TRBV20-1 and TRBJ1-4; D call uncertain. Trimming left V 8 bases short and J 4 bases short, with 14 bases between. In germline, CDR1 is DFQATT, CDR2 SNEGSKA (reference sequence). This CDR3 contains 13 residues. In DNA, the CDR3 is TGCAGTTTTCAGACGGCTGGTAATGAAAAACTGTTTTTT. Amino acid sequence: CSFQTAGNEKLFF.

This clonotype was counted ten times or more. The genes are TRBV28 and TRBJ2-6; D unclear. V was shortened by 3 bases and J by 0 bases, with 12 bases between the two germline ends. This CDR3 has 17 residues. Germline V gene lookup returns CDR1 MDHEN and CDR2 SYDVKM. Here the CDR3 reads CASSLVVGHSGANVLTF. The CDR3 DNA reads TGTGCCAGCAGTTTGGTGGTGGGCCACTCTGGGGCCAACGTCCTGACTTTC.

This clonotype was observed a few times. The chain links TRBV20-1 to TRBJ2-1; TRBD2 aligns across 10 bases. Losses at the gene ends were 5 bases for V and 5 bases for J; bases not matched to a gene: 3. Germline assignment: CDR1 DFQATT and CDR2 SNEGSKA (reference sequence). The CDR3 has 13 amino acids. In nucleotides, the CDR3 is TGCAGTGCTTTCGGACTAGCGGACAATGAGCAGTTCTTC. Translation: CSAFGLADNEQFF.

The CDR3 protein is CASSQDGLAGVSEQFF. Written as DNA, the CDR3 is TGTGCCAGCAGCCAAGACGGCCTAGCGGGAGTGAGTGAGCAGTTCTTC. The chain joins TRBV3-1 to TRBJ2-1; 10 bases line up with TRBD2. The CDR3 extends over 16 amino acids. The ends lost 0 bases at V and 9 bases at J; junction bases unmatched: 8. The germline V gene encodes CDR1 LGHDT and CDR2 YNNKEL (reference sequence).

This clonotype was observed at least ten times. The chain employs TRBV19 and TRBJ1-2, with 7 bases lining up with TRBD1. CDR1 and CDR2 from the germline V gene are LNHDA and SQIVND (reference sequence). The CDR3 covers 16 residues. V dropped 3 bases and J dropped 0; count of bases not matched to a gene: 7. This chain's CDR3 is CASSILTGRSNYGYTF. DNA for the CDR3: TGTGCCAGTAGTATCCTGACAGGGCGATCTAACTATGGCTACACCTTC.

This clonotype was observed at least ten times. J is TRBJ2-7 and V is TRBV6-1, with D possibly being TRBD2 (6 bases). Germline V gene lookup returns CDR1 MNHNS and CDR2 SASEGT. The V end lost 4 bases, the J end lost 3 bases, and 16 bases lay between the germline ends. CDR3 length: 15 amino acids. The DNA of the CDR3 is TGTGCCAGCAGTGCAACTAGCCAGATTCTCTACGAGCAGTACTTC. Amino acids: CASSATSQILYEQYF.

This clonotype was seen ten or more times. The CDR3 DNA reads TGCAGCGTACGTACAGGGGGCGACGAGCAGTACTTC. This sequence encodes CSVRTGGDEQYF. The chain joins TRBV29-1 to TRBJ2-7; 9 nucleotides line up with TRBD1. Germline CDR1 and CDR2: SQVTM and ANQGSEA. Trimming took 6 bases from V and 5 from J; bases not matched to a gene: 5. The CDR3 spans 12 residues.

To note about this clonotype: Compared with germline, one end of the junction differs, possibly owing to a read error. V is TRBV7-2 and J is TRBJ1-5, with D hard to call. This CDR3 spans 13 amino acids. In germline, CDR1 is SGHTA, CDR2 FQGNSA. The CDR3 reads CANSYEGYQPQHF. The CDR3 DNA follows: TGTGCCAACAGCTACGAGGGTTATCAGCCCCAGCATTTT.

The sample holds a few counts of this clonotype. The rearrangement joins TRBV29-1 to TRBJ2-3, with D perhaps TRBD1 (6 bases). The CDR3 totals 15 residues. CDR1 SQVTM and CDR2 ANQGSEA come from the germline V gene. V lost 3 bases, J lost 2 bases, and 15 bases lay in between. The chain's CDR3 is CSVESWGQLTDTQYF. CDR3 sequence (DNA): TGCAGCGTTGAGAGCTGGGGGCAGCTCACAGATACGCAGTATTTT.

This clonotype was seen repeatedly, ten times or more. J is TRBJ2-1 and V is TRBV7-2; 12 bases match TRBD2. This CDR3 contains 17 residues. Germline CDR1 reads SGHTA; CDR2 reads FQGNSA. Losses at the gene ends were 5 bases for V and 1 base for J; bases not matched to a gene: 6. The CDR3: CASSPRTSGISYNEQFF. CDR3 DNA: TGTGCCAGCAGCCCCCGGACTAGCGGGATATCCTACAATGAGCAGTTCTTC. The variable domain in full, completed from reference TRBV7-2 and TRBJ2-1, reads GAGVSQSPSNKVTEKGKDVELRCDPISGHTALYWYRQSLGQGLEFLIYFQGNSAPDKSGLPSDRFSAERTGGSVSTLTIQRTQQEDSAVYLCASSPRTSGISYNEQFFGPGTRLTVL.

This clonotype was detected many times. The CDR3 reads CSPTDLKIAGGPYEQYF. In nucleotides, the CDR3 is TGCAGTCCAACTGACCTTAAAATAGCGGGAGGGCCGTACGAGCAGTACTTC. This chain uses TRBV20-1 with TRBJ2-7, with 11 bases matching TRBD2. Germline trimming cut 8 bases from V and 4 bases from J; bases unmatched to any gene: 19. CDR3 length: 17 residues. Per germline, CDR1 DFQATT and CDR2 SNEGSKA (reference sequence).

With regard to this clonotype: This may be a read error: a much more frequent sequence differs by one nucleotide. This CDR3 is missing its conserved last phenylalanine or tryptophan, likely due to a read error. The chain links TRBV5-1 to TRBJ2-7, with D uncertain. The length of the CDR3 is 12 residues. Trimming stripped 2 bases from V and 5 bases from J, with 8 bases between. CDR1 is SGHRS and CDR2 is YFSETQ in the germline V gene. The CDR3: CASSFRENEQYL. In nucleotides, the CDR3 is TGCGCCAGCAGCTTTCGAGAGAACGAGCAGTACCTC.

This clonotype was seen only a few times. This sequence may be a read error, since a much larger clone differs from it by one base. This rearrangement joins TRBV30 to TRBJ1-6; 7 bases are shared with TRBD1. CDR1 GTSNPN and CDR2 SVGIG come from the germline V gene (reference sequence). CDR3 length equals 17 residues. This CDR3 is CAWSVRSGGSYNSPPHF. The CDR3 DNA is TGTGCCTGGAGTGTACGGTCAGGGGGATCCTATAATTCACCCCCCCACTTT.

Ten or more counts support this clonotype. The chain employs TRBV25-1 and TRBJ2-1; no clear D. Germline loops: CDR1 MGHDK, CDR2 SYGVNS. This CDR3 has 14 amino acids. The ends were cut back, 1 base at V and 7 bases at J, with 11 bases in the middle. This CDR3 reads CASSESTGLNEQFF. Here the CDR3 DNA reads TGTGCCAGCAGTGAATCCACTGGCCTAAATGAGCAGTTCTTC.

This clonotype came up many times. The J gene is TRBJ2-7, the V gene TRBV7-9; 7 bases are shared with TRBD2. The CDR3 length is 14 residues. V was clipped by 4 bases and J by 1 base; unmatched bases: 4. Germline values: CDR1 SEHNR, CDR2 FQNEAQ (reference sequence). CDR3 DNA: TGTGCCAGCAGCTCAGCGGGGAGGTCCTACGAGCAGTACTTC. It codes for CASSSAGRSYEQYF.